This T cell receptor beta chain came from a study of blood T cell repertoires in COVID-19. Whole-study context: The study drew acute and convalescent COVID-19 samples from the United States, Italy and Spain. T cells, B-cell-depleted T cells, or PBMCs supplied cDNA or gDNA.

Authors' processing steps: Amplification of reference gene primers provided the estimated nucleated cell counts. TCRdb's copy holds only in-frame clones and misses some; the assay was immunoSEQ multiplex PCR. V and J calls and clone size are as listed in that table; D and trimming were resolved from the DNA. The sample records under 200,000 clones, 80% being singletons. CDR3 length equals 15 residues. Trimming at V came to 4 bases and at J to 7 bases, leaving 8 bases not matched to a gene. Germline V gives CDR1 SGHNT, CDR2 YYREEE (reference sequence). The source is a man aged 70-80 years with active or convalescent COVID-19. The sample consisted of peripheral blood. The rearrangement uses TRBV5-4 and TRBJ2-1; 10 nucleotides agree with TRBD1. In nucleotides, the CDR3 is TGTGCCAGCAGCGCCCCGCCGGGACAGGGGAATGAGCAGTTCTTC. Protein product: CASSAPPGQGNEQFF. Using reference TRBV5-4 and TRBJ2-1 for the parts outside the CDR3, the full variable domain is ETGVTQSPTHLIKTRGQQVTLRCSSQSGHNTVSWYQQALGQGPQFIFQYYREEENGRGNFPPRFSGLQFPNYSSELNVNALELDDSALYLCASSAPPGQGNEQFFGPGTRLTVL.